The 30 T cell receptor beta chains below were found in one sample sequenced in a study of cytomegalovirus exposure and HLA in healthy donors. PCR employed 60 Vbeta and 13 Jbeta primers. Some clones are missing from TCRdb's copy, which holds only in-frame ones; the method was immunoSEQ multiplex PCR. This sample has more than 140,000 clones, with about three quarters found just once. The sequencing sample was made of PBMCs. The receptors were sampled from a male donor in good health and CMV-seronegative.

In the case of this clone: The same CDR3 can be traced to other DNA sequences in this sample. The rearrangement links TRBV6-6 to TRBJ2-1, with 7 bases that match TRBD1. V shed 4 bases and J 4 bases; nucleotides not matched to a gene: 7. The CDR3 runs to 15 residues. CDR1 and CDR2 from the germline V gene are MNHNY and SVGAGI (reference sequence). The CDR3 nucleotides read TGTGCCAGCAGTTCGCACAGGGGAGCTTACAATGAGCAGTTCTTC. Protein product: CASSSHRGAYNEQFF.

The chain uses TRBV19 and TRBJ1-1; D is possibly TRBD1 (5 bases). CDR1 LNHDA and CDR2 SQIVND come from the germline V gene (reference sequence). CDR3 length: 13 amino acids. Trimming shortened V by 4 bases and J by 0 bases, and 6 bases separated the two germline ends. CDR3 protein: CASSTRVNTEAFF. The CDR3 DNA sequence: TGTGCCAGTAGTACCAGGGTGAACACTGAAGCTTTCTTT.

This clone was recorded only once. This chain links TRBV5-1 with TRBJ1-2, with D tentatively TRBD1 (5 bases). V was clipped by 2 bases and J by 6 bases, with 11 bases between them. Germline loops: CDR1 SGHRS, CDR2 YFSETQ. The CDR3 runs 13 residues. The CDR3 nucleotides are TGCGCCAGCAGCTTTTGGCAGGGCCATGGCTACACCTTC. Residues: CASSFWQGHGYTF.

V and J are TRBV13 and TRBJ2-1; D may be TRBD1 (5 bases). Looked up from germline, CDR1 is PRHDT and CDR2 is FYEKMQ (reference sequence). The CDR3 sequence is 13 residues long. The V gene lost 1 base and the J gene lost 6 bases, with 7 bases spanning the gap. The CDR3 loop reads CASSLDRLNEQFF. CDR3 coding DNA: TGTGCCAGCAGCTTAGACAGGCTCAATGAGCAGTTCTTC.

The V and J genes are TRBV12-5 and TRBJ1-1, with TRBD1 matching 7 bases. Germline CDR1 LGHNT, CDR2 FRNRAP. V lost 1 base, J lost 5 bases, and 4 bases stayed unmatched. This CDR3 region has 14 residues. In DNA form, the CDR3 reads TGTGCTAGTGGTTTGGGGGACAGAAGTACTGAAGCTTTCTTT. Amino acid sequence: CASGLGDRSTEAFF. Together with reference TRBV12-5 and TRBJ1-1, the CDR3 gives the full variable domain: DARVTQTPRHKVTEMGQEVTMRCQPILGHNTVFWYRQTMMQGLELLAYFRNRAPLDDSGMPKDRFSAEMPDATLATLKIQPSEPRDSAVYFCASGLGDRSTEAFFGQGTRLTVV.

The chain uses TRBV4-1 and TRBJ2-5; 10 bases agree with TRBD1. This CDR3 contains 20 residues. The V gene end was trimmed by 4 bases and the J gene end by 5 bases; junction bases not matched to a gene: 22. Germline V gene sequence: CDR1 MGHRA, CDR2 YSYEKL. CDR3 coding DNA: TGCGCCAGCAGCCCAGTGGTTCCGGGACAGGGGTTGGCCTCCCGGGAGACCCAGTACTTC. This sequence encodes CASSPVVPGQGLASRETQYF.

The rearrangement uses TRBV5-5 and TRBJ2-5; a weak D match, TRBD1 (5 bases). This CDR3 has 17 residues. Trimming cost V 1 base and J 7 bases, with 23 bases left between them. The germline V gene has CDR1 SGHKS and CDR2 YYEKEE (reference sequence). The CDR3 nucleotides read TGTGCCAGCAGCTTGAGAATAGGACCTAGGGCCCAGGGGACCCAGTACTTC. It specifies CASSLRIGPRAQGTQYF.

CDR3 DNA: TGTGCCAGCGCCAATCGGGGGGAGCAGTACTTC. Translation: CASANRGEQYF. The chain uses TRBV27 and TRBJ2-7, with D possibly TRBD2 on 6 matching bases. This CDR3 comprises 11 residues. Germline V gene sequence: CDR1 MNHEY, CDR2 SMNVEV (reference sequence). The V end lost 8 bases, the J end lost 7 bases, and 12 bases lay between the germline ends.

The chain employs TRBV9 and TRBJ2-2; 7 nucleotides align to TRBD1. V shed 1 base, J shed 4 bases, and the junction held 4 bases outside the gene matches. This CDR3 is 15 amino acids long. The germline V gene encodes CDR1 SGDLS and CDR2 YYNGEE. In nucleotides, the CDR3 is TGTGCCAGCAGCGTATGGTCAGGGGGCACCGGGGAGCTGTTTTTT. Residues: CASSVWSGGTGELFF.

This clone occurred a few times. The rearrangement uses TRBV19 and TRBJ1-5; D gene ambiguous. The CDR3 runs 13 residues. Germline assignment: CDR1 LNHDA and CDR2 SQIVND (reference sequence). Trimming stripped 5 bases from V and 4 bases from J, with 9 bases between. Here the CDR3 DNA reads TGTGCCAGTAGTGGCCGGGAGAATCAGCCCCAGCATTTT. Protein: CASSGRENQPQHF.

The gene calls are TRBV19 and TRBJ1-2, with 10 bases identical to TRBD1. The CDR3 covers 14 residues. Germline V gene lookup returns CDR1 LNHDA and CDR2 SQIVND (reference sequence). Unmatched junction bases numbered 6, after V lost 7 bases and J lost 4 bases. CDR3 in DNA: TGTGCCAGTACTGACAGGGGGCGCGTCTATGGCTACACCTTC. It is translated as CASTDRGRVYGYTF.

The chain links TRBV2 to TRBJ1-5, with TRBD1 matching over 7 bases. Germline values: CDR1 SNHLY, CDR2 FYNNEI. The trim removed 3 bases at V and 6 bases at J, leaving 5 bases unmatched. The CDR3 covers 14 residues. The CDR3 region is CASSDRQGSQPQHF. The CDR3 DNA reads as TGTGCCAGCAGTGACAGACAGGGAAGTCAGCCCCAGCATTTT.

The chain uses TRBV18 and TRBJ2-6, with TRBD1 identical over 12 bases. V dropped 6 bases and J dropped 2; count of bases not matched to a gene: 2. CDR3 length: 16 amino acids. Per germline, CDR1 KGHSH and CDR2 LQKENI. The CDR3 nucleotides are TGTGCCAGCTCGCGGGACAGGGGGCCTGGGGCCAACGTCCTGACTTTC. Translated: CASSRDRGPGANVLTF. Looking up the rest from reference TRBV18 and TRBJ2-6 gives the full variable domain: NAGVMQNPRHLVRRRGQEARLRCSPMKGHSHVYWYRQLPEEGLKFMVYLQKENIIDESGMPKERFSAEFPKEGPSILRIQQVVRGDSAAYFCASSRDRGPGANVLTFGAGSRLTVL.

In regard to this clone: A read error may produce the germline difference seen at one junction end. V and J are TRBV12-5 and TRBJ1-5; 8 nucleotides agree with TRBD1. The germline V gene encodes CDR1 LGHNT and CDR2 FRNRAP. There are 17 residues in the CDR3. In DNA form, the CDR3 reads TGTGCTAGTGGTTTGTCCCGGACAGGGTCGGGCAATCAGCTCCAGCATTTT. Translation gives CASGLSRTGSGNQLQHF.

The CDR3 here is CASSYSTSGANNEQFF. The CDR3 bases are TGTGCCAGCAGTTACTCGACTAGCGGAGCCAACAATGAGCAGTTCTTC. The chain carries TRBV6-5 and TRBJ2-1; 9 positions match TRBD2. After removal of 0 bases from V and 5 bases from J, the junction contained 5 bases not matched to a gene. The CDR3 length is 16 residues. The germline gives CDR1 MNHEY, CDR2 SVGAGI.

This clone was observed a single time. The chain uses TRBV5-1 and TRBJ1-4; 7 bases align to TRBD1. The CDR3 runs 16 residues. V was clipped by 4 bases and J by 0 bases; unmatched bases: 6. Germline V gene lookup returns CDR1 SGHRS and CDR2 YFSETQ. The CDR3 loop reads CASSLGDSATNEKLFF. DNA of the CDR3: TGCGCCAGCAGCCTGGGGGACAGTGCAACTAATGAAAAACTGTTTTTT.

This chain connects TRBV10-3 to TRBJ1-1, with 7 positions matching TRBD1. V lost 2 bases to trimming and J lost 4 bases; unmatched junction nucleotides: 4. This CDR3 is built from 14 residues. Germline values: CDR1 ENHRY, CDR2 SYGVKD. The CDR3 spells CAISEVQGSTEAFF. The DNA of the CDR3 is TGTGCCATCAGTGAGGTACAGGGGAGCACTGAAGCTTTCTTT.

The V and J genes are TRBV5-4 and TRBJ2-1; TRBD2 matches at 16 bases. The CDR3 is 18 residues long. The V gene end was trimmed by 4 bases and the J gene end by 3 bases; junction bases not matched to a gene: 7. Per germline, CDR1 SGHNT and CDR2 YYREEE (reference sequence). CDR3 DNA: TGTGCCAGCAGCGCCGGGACTAGCGGGAGGGGGTTCTACAATGAGCAGTTCTTC. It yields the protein CASSAGTSGRGFYNEQFF.

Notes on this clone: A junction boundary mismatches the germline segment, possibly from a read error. The CDR3 coding sequence is TGTGCCTGGGCCCAGGGGCAAAATAGCATTCAGCCCCAGCATTTT. Amino acid sequence: CAWAQGQNSIQPQHF. The rearrangement links TRBV30 to TRBJ1-5; a possible D gene is TRBD1 (6 bases). The germline CDR1 and CDR2 sequences are GTSNPN and SVGIG (reference sequence). This CDR3 spans 15 amino acids. Using reference TRBV30 and TRBJ1-5 for the parts outside the CDR3, the full variable domain is SQTIHQWPATLVQPVGSPLSLECTVEGTSNPNLYWYRQAAGRGLQLLFYSVGIGQISSEVPQNLSASRPQDRQFILSSKKLLLSDSGFYLCAWAQGQNSIQPQHFGDGTRLSIL.

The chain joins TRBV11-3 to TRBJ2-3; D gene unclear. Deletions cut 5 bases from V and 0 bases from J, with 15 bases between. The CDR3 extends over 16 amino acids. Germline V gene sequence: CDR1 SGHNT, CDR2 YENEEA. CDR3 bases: TGTGCCAGCAGCCCCGGCGCGGTCGGTAGCACAGATACGCAGTATTTT. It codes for CASSPGAVGSTDTQYF.

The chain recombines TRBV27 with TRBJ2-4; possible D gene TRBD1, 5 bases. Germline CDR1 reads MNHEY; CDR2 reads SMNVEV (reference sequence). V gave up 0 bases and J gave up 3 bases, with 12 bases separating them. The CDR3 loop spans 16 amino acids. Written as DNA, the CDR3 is TGTGCCAGCAGTTTATCCTGGAGTAGGGGCAAAAACATTCAGTACTTC. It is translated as CASSLSWSRGKNIQYF.

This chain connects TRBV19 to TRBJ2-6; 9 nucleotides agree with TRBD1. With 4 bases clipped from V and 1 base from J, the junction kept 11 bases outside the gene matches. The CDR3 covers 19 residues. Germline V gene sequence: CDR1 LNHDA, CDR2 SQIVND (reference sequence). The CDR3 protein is CASSTRGQGTDSGANVLTF. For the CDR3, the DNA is TGTGCCAGTAGTACTCGAGGACAGGGGACAGATTCTGGGGCCAACGTCCTGACTTTC.

CDR3 residues: CASSLAGQNTGELFF. The CDR3 bases are TGTGCCAGCAGCTTAGCGGGACAGAATACCGGGGAGCTGTTTTTT. The V and J genes are TRBV7-2 and TRBJ2-2; TRBD1 matches 7 bases. J gave up 5 bases and V 0 bases, and 3 bases lay outside the gene matches. Germline lookup yields CDR1 SGHTA and CDR2 FQGNSA. The CDR3 is 15 residues long.

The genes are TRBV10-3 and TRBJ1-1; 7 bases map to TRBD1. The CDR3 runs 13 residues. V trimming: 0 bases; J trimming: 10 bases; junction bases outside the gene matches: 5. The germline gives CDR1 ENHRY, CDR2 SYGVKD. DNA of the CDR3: TGTGCCATCAGTGAGTCGCTCAGGGGGGTAGCTTTCTTT. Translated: CAISESLRGVAFF.

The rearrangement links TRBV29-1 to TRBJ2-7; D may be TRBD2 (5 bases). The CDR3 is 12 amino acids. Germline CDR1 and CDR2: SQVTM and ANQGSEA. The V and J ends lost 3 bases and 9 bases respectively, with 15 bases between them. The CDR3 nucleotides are TGCAGCGTTGAGATGCCAGAGGGTGGGCAGTACTTC. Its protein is CSVEMPEGGQYF.

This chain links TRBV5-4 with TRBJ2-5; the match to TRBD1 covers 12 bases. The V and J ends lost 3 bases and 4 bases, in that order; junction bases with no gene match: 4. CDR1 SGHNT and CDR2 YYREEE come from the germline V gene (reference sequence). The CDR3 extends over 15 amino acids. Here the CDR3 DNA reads TGTGCCAGCAGCTGGGGACAGGGGGCGGGAGAGACCCAGTACTTC. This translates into CASSWGQGAGETQYF.

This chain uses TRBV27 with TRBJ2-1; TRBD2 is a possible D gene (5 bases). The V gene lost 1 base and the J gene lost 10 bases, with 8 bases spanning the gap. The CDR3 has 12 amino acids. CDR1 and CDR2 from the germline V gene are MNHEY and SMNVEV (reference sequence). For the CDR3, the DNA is TGTGCCAGCAGTTTATATGAGGGAGAGCAGTTCTTC. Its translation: CASSLYEGEQFF.

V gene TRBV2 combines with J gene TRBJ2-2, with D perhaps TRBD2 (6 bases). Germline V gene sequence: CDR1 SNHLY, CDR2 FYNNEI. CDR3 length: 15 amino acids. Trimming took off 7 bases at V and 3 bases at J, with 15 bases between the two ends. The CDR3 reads CASTRRTGDTGELFF. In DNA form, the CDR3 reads TGTGCCAGCACCAGAAGAACGGGGGACACCGGGGAGCTGTTTTTT.

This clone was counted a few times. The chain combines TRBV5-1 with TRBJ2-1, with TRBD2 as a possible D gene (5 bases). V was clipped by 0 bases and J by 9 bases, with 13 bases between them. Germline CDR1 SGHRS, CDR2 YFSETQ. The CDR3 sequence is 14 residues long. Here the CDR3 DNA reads TGCGCCAGCAGCTTGGAAGGAGGCTACGGTGAGCAGTTCTTC. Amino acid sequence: CASSLEGGYGEQFF.

CDR3 region: CASKSRGNYGYTF. CDR3 bases: TGTGCCAGCAAGAGTCGAGGGAACTATGGCTACACCTTC. The J gene is TRBJ1-2, the V gene TRBV7-2; D is ambiguous. V was cut by 7 bases and J by 2 bases, with 11 bases left in between. Germline CDR1 reads SGHTA; CDR2 reads FQGNSA. There are 13 residues in the CDR3.